This paragraph reports one T cell receptor beta chain. This CDR3 comprises 15 residues. Germline V gene lookup returns CDR1 SGHNT and CDR2 YENEEA. V shed 5 bases, J shed 2 bases, and the junction held 5 bases outside the gene matches. This specimen belongs to a study of blood T cell repertoires in COVID-19. About the research overall: The origin of the acute and convalescent COVID-19 samples was the United States, Italy and Spain. Sources were T cells, B-cell-depleted T cells, or PBMCs; the material itself was cDNA or gDNA.

Per the original methods: Scientists estimated how many nucleated cells there were by amplifying reference gene primers. Only in-frame clones appear in the TCRdb table, and some are missing; sequencing was by immunoSEQ multiplex PCR. D and trimming come from the DNA, and the V and J calls and clone size come from that table. The sample records approximately 60,000 clones, 82% being singletons. Input material: peripheral blood. The V call is TRBV11-3, the J call TRBJ2-5; 10 bases match TRBD1. This clonotype was sampled from an elderly woman with acute or convalescent COVID-19. Here the CDR3 DNA reads TGTGCCAGCAGCCCCCGGACAGGGGGACAAGAGACCCAGTACTTC. Its translation: CASSPRTGGQETQYF.